The clone carrying this T cell receptor (beta chain) has only a few counts. The CDR3 runs 12 residues. Germline V gives CDR1 SEHNR, CDR2 FQNEAQ (reference sequence). Trimming shortened V by 2 bases and J by 8 bases, and 9 bases separated the two germline ends. MiXCR was run by TCRdb on the 5' RACE reads, yielding one entry per CDR3 protein. Seen here are approximately 600,000 distinct CDR3 sequences, nearly 10% observed once, and the top ten hold roughly 3%. The data originate from a study of identical twins. These data were also reused for a study on yellow fever vaccine responses in identical twins.

This receptor was taken from a woman aged 18-29 years in good health. What was sequenced was PBMCs. The chain recombines TRBV7-9 with TRBJ1-2; no clear D gene. The CDR3 is CASSLREGGYTF. CDR3 DNA: TGTGCCAGCAGCTTACGGGAAGGGGGCTACACCTTC.